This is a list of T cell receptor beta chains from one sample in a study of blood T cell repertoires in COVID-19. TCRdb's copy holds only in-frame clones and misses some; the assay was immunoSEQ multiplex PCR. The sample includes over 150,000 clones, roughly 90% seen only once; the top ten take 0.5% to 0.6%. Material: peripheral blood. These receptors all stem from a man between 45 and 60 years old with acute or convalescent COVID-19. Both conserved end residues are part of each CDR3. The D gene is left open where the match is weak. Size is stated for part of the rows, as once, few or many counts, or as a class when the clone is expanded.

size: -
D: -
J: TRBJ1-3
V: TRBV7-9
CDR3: CASSLQGGKNTIYF
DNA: TGTGCCAGCAGCCTACAGGGTGGTAAAAACACCATATATTTT

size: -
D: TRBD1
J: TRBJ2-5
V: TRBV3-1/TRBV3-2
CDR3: CASSQGQGTSETQYF
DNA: TGTGCCAGCAGCCAGGGACAGGGGACGTCAGAGACCCAGTACTTC

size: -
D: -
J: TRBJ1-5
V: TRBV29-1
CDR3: CSVASHSNQPQHF
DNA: TGCAGCGTTGCCTCACATAGCAATCAGCCCCAGCATTTT

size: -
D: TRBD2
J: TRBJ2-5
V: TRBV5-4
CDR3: CASSLASSGGETQYF
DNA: TGTGCCAGCAGCTTGGCTTCTAGCGGGGGGGAGACCCAGTACTTC

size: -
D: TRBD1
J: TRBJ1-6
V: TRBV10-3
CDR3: CAISPSRDRGSGNSPLHF
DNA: TGTGCCATCAGTCCGTCCCGGGACAGGGGATCGGGTAATTCACCCCTCCACTTT

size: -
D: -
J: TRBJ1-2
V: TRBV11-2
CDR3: CASSNPVRGGYGYTF
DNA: TGTGCCAGCAGCAACCCCGTCAGGGGTGGCTATGGCTACACCTTC

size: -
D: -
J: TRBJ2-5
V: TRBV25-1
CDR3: CASGLAGQETQYF
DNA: TGTGCCAGCGGATTGGCAGGCCAAGAGACCCAGTACTTC

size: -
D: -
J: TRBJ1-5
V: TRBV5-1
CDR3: CASSLGTLGQPQHF
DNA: TGCGCCAGCAGCTTGGGGACATTGGGACAGCCCCAGCATTTT

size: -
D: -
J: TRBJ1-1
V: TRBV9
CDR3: CASSNDAGYTEAFF
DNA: TGTGCCAGCAGCAACGATGCAGGGTACACTGAAGCTTTCTTT

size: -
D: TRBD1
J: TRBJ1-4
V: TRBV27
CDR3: CASRPTGRIEKLFF
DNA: TGTGCCAGCCGACCGACAGGGCGGATTGAAAAACTGTTTTTT

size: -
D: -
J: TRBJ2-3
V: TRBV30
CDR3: CAWSGPRGGSTSTDTQYF
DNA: TGTGCCTGGAGTGGGCCACGAGGAGGGAGTACTAGCACAGATACGCAGTATTTT

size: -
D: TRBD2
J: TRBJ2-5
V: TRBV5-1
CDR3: CASRGRGPTQETQYF
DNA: TGCGCCAGCAGGGGGAGGGGCCCGACACAAGAGACCCAGTACTTC

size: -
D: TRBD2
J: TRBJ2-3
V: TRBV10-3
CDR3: CAILAGGRTDTQYF
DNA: TGTGCCATCTTAGCGGGGGGGCGGACAGATACGCAGTATTTT

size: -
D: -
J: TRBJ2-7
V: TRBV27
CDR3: CASSFRQSSYEQYF
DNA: TGTGCCAGCAGTTTCAGACAGAGCTCCTACGAGCAGTACTTC

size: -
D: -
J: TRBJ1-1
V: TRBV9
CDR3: CASSVYSGEGTEAFF
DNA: TGTGCCAGCAGCGTATATTCAGGGGAGGGCACTGAAGCTTTCTTT

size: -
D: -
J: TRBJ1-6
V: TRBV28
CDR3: CASSLGWGTRRSYNSPLHF
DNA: TGTGCCAGCAGTCTCGGGTGGGGGACTCGGCGGTCCTATAATTCACCCCTCCACTTT

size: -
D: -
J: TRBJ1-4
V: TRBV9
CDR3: CASSASTGEKLFF
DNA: TGTGCCAGCAGCGCCTCGACAGGCGAAAAACTGTTTTTT

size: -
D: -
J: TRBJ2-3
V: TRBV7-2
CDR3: CASSLWAQPNTDTQYF
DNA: TGTGCCAGCAGCTTGTGGGCACAACCTAACACAGATACGCAGTATTTT

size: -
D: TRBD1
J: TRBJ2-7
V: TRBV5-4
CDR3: CASSLGDRGYEQYF
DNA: TGTGCCAGCAGCTTGGGGGACAGGGGTTACGAGCAGTACTTC

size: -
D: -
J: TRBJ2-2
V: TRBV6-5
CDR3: CASSRTDPNTGELFF
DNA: TGTGCCAGCAGCCGAACAGATCCGAACACCGGGGAGCTGTTTTTT

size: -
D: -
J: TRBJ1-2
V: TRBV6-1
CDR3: CASSEVGGHIYGYTF
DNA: TGTGCCAGCAGTGAAGTGGGGGGGCATATCTATGGCTACACCTTC

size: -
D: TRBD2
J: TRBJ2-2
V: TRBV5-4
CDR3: CASRSRSGGAAGELFF
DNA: TGTGCCAGCAGATCCAGAAGCGGGGGGGCCGCCGGGGAGCTGTTTTTT

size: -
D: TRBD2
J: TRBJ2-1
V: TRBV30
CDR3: CAWSVVAGGGGEQFF
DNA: TGTGCCTGGAGTGTAGTAGCGGGGGGCGGTGGTGAGCAGTTCTTC

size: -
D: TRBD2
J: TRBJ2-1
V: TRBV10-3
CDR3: CAISPGLVNEQFF
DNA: TGTGCCATCAGTCCGGGACTAGTCAATGAGCAGTTCTTC

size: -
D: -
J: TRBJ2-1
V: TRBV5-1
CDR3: CASSFGQLEQFF
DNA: TGCGCCAGCAGCTTTGGACAGTTGGAGCAGTTCTTC

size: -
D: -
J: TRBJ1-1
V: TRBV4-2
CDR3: CASSQSGFDTEAFF
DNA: TGTGCCAGCAGCCAAAGCGGGTTTGACACTGAAGCTTTCTTT

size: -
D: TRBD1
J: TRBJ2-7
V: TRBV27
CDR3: CASSSTGGTYEQYF
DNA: TGTGCCAGCAGTAGCACAGGGGGAACCTACGAGCAGTACTTC

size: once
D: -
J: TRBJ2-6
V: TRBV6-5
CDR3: CASRPYRAGANVLTF
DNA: TGTGCCAGCAGGCCTTACAGGGCCGGGGCCAACGTCCTGACTTTC